This T cell receptor (beta chain) stems from a study of T cell responses to AZD1222 COVID-19 vaccine. General study points: The span of vaccine-associated CD4 TCRs extended across spike, with dominance at 160-218 and 743-854.

Trimming stripped 1 base from V and 4 bases from J, with 14 bases between. Germline CDR1 is LNHDA and CDR2 is SQIVND (reference sequence). This CDR3 contains 16 residues. The repertoire was sequenced with immunoSEQ multiplex PCR; TCRdb's copy has only in-frame clones and lacks some. The data show roughly 130,000 clones, approximately 94% seen once. In its sample, this clone was seen a few times. Its antigen remains unknown. The sequencing used peripheral blood, collected on day 0 of AZD1222 vaccination. V usage is TRBV19 and J usage is TRBJ1-5; D not certain. The sequence was obtained from an adult in good health. This CDR3 is CASSIVFNRSNQPQHF. The CDR3 region has the DNA TGTGCCAGTAGTATAGTTTTTAACAGATCGAATCAGCCCCAGCATTTT. The full variable domain, rest sourced from reference TRBV19 and TRBJ1-5, is DGGITQSPKYLFRKEGQNVTLSCEQNLNHDAMYWYRQDPGQGLRLIYYSQIVNDFQKGDIAEGYSVSREKKESFPLTVTSAQKNPTAFYLCASSIVFNRSNQPQHFGDGTRLSIL.